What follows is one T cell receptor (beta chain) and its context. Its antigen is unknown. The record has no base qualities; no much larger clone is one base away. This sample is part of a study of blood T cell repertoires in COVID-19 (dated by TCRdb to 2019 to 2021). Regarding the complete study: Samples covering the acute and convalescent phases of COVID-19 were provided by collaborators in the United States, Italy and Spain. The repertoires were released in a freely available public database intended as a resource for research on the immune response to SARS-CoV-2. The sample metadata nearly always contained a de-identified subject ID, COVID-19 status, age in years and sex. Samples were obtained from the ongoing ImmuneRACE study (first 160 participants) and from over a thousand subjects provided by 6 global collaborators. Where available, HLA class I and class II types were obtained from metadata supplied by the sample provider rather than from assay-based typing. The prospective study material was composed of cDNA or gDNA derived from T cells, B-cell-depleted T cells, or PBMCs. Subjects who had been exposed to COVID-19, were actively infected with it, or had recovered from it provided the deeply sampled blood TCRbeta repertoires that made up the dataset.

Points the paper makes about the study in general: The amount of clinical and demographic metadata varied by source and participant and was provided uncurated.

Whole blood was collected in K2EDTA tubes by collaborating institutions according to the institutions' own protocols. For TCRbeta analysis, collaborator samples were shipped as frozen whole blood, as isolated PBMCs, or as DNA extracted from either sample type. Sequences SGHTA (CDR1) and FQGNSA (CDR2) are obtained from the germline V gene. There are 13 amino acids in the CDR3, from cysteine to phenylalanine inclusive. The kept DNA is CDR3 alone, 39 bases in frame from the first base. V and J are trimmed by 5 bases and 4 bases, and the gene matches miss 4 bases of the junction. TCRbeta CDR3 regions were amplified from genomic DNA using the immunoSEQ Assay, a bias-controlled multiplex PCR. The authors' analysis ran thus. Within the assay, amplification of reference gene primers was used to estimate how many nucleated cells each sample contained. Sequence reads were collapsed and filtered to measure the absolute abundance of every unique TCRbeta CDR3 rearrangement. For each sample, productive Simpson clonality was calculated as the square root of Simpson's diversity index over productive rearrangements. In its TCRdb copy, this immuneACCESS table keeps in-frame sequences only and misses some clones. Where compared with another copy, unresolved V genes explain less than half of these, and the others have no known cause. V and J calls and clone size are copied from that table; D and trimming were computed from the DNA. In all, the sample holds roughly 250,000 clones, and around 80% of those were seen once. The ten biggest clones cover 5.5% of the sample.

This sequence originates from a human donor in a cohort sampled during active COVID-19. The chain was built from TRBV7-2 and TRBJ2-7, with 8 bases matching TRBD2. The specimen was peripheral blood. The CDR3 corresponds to CASSPGTRYEQYF. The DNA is TGTGCCAGCAGCCCCGGGACTAGATACGAGCAGTACTTC. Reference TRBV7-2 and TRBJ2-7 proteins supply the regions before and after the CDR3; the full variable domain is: GAGVSQSPSNKVTEKGKDVELRCDPISGHTALYWYRQSLGQGLEFLIYFQGNSAPDKSGLPSDRFSAERTGGSVSTLTIQRTQQEDSAVYLCASSPGTRYEQYFGPGTRLTVT.